These T cell receptor beta chains were read from a single sample in a study of blood T cell repertoires in COVID-19. Clones were read by immunoSEQ multiplex PCR, and TCRdb kept only the in-frame ones, dropping some. The sample holds roughly 220,000 clones, 85% to 90% seen once. Sequenced: PBMCs or T cells enriched from blood (not recorded which). These receptor sequences come from a woman aged 18 to 35 in a cohort exposed to, infected with or recovered from COVID-19 (not recorded which). Both conserved end residues are part of each CDR3. The D gene is left open where the match is weak. Part of the rows lack a size; the others show once, few, many or a class for expanded clones.

d_call: NA
clone_size: NA
j_call: TRBJ1-2
v_call: TRBV28
cdr3_aa: CASKAWQGDGYTF
cdr3_nt: TGTGCCAGCAAGGCATGGCAGGGCGATGGCTACACCTTC

d_call: NA
clone_size: NA
j_call: TRBJ2-1
v_call: TRBV6-4
cdr3_aa: CASSPGEDYNEQFF
cdr3_nt: TGTGCCAGCAGCCCGGGGGAGGACTACAATGAGCAGTTCTTC

d_call: TRBD1
clone_size: NA
j_call: TRBJ1-6
v_call: TRBV6-6
cdr3_aa: CASSYSRDRGTAPLHF
cdr3_nt: TGTGCCAGCAGTTACTCGAGAGACAGGGGGACAGCACCCCTCCACTTT

d_call: NA
clone_size: NA
j_call: TRBJ2-1
v_call: TRBV7-9
cdr3_aa: CASSLALNEQFF
cdr3_nt: TGTGCCAGCAGCTTAGCGCTAAATGAGCAGTTCTTC

d_call: TRBD1
clone_size: NA
j_call: TRBJ2-7
v_call: TRBV29-1
cdr3_aa: CSASGGQGDPYEQYF
cdr3_nt: TGCAGCGCCTCTGGGGGACAGGGGGACCCCTACGAGCAGTACTTC

d_call: TRBD1
clone_size: NA
j_call: TRBJ1-5
v_call: TRBV29-1
cdr3_aa: CSVVRQGGSNQPQHF
cdr3_nt: TGCAGCGTTGTCCGACAGGGAGGAAGCAATCAGCCCCAGCATTTT

d_call: TRBD1
clone_size: NA
j_call: TRBJ2-3
v_call: TRBV5-6
cdr3_aa: CASQGASTDTQYF
cdr3_nt: TGTGCCAGCCAGGGGGCCAGCACAGATACGCAGTATTTT

d_call: NA
clone_size: NA
j_call: TRBJ2-1
v_call: TRBV18
cdr3_aa: CASSPTRLPEQFF
cdr3_nt: TGTGCCAGCTCTCCAACGAGGCTTCCGGAGCAGTTCTTC

d_call: TRBD1
clone_size: NA
j_call: TRBJ2-7
v_call: TRBV13
cdr3_aa: CASSNNRDRESYEQYF
cdr3_nt: TGTGCCAGCAGCAACAACCGGGACAGGGAGAGTTACGAGCAGTACTTC

d_call: NA
clone_size: NA
j_call: TRBJ1-3
v_call: TRBV7-9
cdr3_aa: CASTSLPGNTIYF
cdr3_nt: TGTGCCAGCACCTCCCTCCCGGGGAACACCATATATTTT

d_call: TRBD2
clone_size: few
j_call: TRBJ2-7
v_call: TRBV10-3
cdr3_aa: CAIGPGLASTSYEQYF
cdr3_nt: TGTGCCATCGGGCCAGGACTAGCGAGTACCTCCTACGAGCAGTACTTC

d_call: TRBD1
clone_size: NA
j_call: TRBJ1-5
v_call: TRBV28
cdr3_aa: CASRVGDRDSAQPQHF
cdr3_nt: TGTGCCAGCCGGGTGGGCGACCGGGACAGCGCACAGCCCCAGCATTTT

d_call: NA
clone_size: once
j_call: TRBJ2-2
v_call: TRBV24-1
cdr3_aa: CATSDLGDMGLFF
cdr3_nt: TGTGCCACCAGTGATTTGGGGGACATGGGACTGTTTTTT

d_call: TRBD2
clone_size: NA
j_call: TRBJ2-5
v_call: TRBV11-2
cdr3_aa: CASSLMVGEGRETQYF
cdr3_nt: TGTGCCAGCAGCTTAATGGTGGGGGAGGGTCGGGAGACCCAGTACTTC

d_call: NA
clone_size: NA
j_call: TRBJ1-3
v_call: TRBV10-2
cdr3_aa: CASSEGHSGNTIYF
cdr3_nt: TGCGCCAGCAGTGAGGGACACTCTGGAAACACCATATATTTT

d_call: NA
clone_size: NA
j_call: TRBJ2-2
v_call: TRBV6-4
cdr3_aa: CATSTENTGELFF
cdr3_nt: TGTGCCACCTCGACAGAAAACACCGGGGAGCTGTTTTTT

d_call: NA
clone_size: NA
j_call: TRBJ2-2
v_call: TRBV19
cdr3_aa: CASSIDGGWNTGELFF
cdr3_nt: TGTGCCAGTAGTATAGACGGGGGTTGGAACACCGGGGAGCTGTTTTTT

d_call: NA
clone_size: NA
j_call: TRBJ1-6
v_call: TRBV3-1/TRBV3-2
cdr3_aa: CASSQETQTGWASPLHF
cdr3_nt: TGTGCCAGCAGCCAAGAAACCCAAACAGGGTGGGCTTCACCCCTCCACTTT

d_call: TRBD1
clone_size: NA
j_call: TRBJ1-4
v_call: TRBV7-8
cdr3_aa: CASSVGTVGGKLFF
cdr3_nt: TGTGCCAGCAGTGTGGGGACAGTTGGTGGAAAACTGTTTTTT

d_call: NA
clone_size: NA
j_call: TRBJ2-7
v_call: TRBV4-1
cdr3_aa: CASSQDDSGFYEQYF
cdr3_nt: TGCGCCAGCAGCCAAGATGATTCGGGTTTCTACGAGCAGTACTTC

d_call: NA
clone_size: once
j_call: TRBJ1-1
v_call: TRBV4-1
cdr3_aa: CASSQGLRVRAFF
cdr3_nt: TGCGCCAGCAGCCAGGGGCTTCGAGTACGAGCTTTCTTT

d_call: TRBD1
clone_size: NA
j_call: TRBJ2-3
v_call: TRBV3-1/TRBV3-2
cdr3_aa: CATQGETDTQYF
cdr3_nt: TGTGCCACCCAGGGGGAGACAGATACGCAGTATTTT

d_call: TRBD1
clone_size: NA
j_call: TRBJ1-1
v_call: TRBV28
cdr3_aa: CASRDRGYMNTEAFF
cdr3_nt: TGTGCCAGCAGAGACAGGGGCTACATGAACACTGAAGCTTTCTTT

d_call: TRBD1
clone_size: NA
j_call: TRBJ2-7
v_call: TRBV6-5
cdr3_aa: CASSRTGSEQYF
cdr3_nt: TGTGCCAGCAGCCGGACAGGGAGCGAGCAGTACTTC

d_call: NA
clone_size: NA
j_call: TRBJ1-5
v_call: TRBV2
cdr3_aa: CASSEEGGDQPQHF
cdr3_nt: TGTGCCAGCAGTGAGGAGGGTGGGGATCAGCCCCAGCATTTT

d_call: TRBD1
clone_size: few
j_call: TRBJ2-7
v_call: TRBV7-8
cdr3_aa: CASSLAVGQLTYEQYF
cdr3_nt: TGTGCCAGCAGCTTAGCGGTGGGACAGCTAACCTACGAGCAGTACTTC

d_call: TRBD2
clone_size: NA
j_call: TRBJ2-3
v_call: TRBV19
cdr3_aa: CASSIDSMRAGVSTDTQYF
cdr3_nt: TGTGCCAGTAGTATAGACTCCATGAGAGCGGGGGTGAGCACAGATACGCAGTATTTT

d_call: NA
clone_size: NA
j_call: TRBJ1-2
v_call: TRBV27
cdr3_aa: CASRHGDSNYGYTF
cdr3_nt: TGTGCCAGCAGACACGGAGACAGTAACTATGGCTACACCTTC

d_call: TRBD1
clone_size: once
j_call: TRBJ1-4
v_call: TRBV14
cdr3_aa: CASSQLYGDRENEKLFF
cdr3_nt: TGTGCCAGCAGCCAACTTTACGGGGACAGGGAGAATGAAAAACTGTTTTTT